A single sample is the source of the 26 T cell receptor beta chains below, sequenced in a study of T cell changes during pregnancy in multiple sclerosis. Generated by immunoSEQ multiplex PCR, the TCRdb table keeps only in-frame clones and is missing some. The sample includes around 71,000 clones, approximately 92% of them seen just once. Sequences were derived from peripheral blood, sampled in the third trimester of pregnancy. All receptors derive from a female donor with multiple sclerosis, enrolled in a pregnancy study.

The chain recombines TRBV11-3 with TRBJ2-2; D is possibly TRBD2 (6 bases). CDR1 and CDR2 from the germline V gene are SGHNT and YENEEA. V gave up 5 bases and J gave up 3 bases, with 16 bases separating them. The CDR3 totals 16 residues. The CDR3 region is CASSPRTGVDTGELFF. In DNA, the CDR3 is TGTGCCAGCAGCCCTCGGACGGGGGTAGACACCGGGGAGCTGTTTTTT.

The gene calls are TRBV5-1 and TRBJ2-7, with TRBD1 identical over 7 bases. CDR1 is SGHRS, CDR2 YFSETQ, per germline. The junction had 5 bases not matched to a gene; V was cut back by 4 bases and J by 1 base. The CDR3 runs to 14 residues. CDR3 loop: CASSVLQGSYEQYF. The CDR3 DNA follows: TGCGCCAGCAGCGTATTACAGGGGTCCTACGAGCAGTACTTC.

The chain recombines TRBV27 with TRBJ2-1, with a possible D match to TRBD1 (5 bases). This CDR3 is 13 amino acids long. The germline V gene has CDR1 MNHEY and CDR2 SMNVEV (reference sequence). The V end lost 5 bases, the J end lost 3 bases, and 8 bases lay between the germline ends. CDR3: CASSNTGYNEQFF. CDR3 DNA: TGTGCCAGCAGTAACACAGGCTACAATGAGCAGTTCTTC.

The chain's CDR3 is CASSRGGDEQFF. CDR3 nucleotide sequence: TGTGCCAGCAGCCGTGGGGGCGATGAGCAGTTCTTC. This sequence joins TRBV7-3 and TRBJ2-1; the D gene is possibly TRBD1 (6 bases). V dropped 5 bases and J dropped 8 bases, with 10 bases sitting between them. The CDR3 runs to 12 residues. Germline CDR1 reads SGHTA; CDR2 reads FQGTGA.

The gene calls are TRBV9 and TRBJ2-1; D perhaps matches TRBD2 (5 bases). CDR3 size: 16 residues. Trimming removed 0 bases from V and 0 bases from J, with 10 bases in between. Germline assignment: CDR1 SGDLS and CDR2 YYNGEE. The CDR3 nucleotides are TGTGCCAGCAGCGTAGCGGGATCTAGCTCCTACAATGAGCAGTTCTTC. This sequence encodes CASSVAGSSSYNEQFF.

The genes are TRBV7-9 and TRBJ2-1; TRBD2 matches at 13 bases. CDR3 size: 15 residues. With V trimmed by 5 bases and J by 7 bases, 5 bases remained unmatched. CDR1 and CDR2 from the germline V gene are SEHNR and FQNEAQ (reference sequence). CDR3 DNA: TGTGCCAGCAGCACAACTAGCGGGAGGGCGAATGAGCAGTTCTTC. Protein sequence: CASSTTSGRANEQFF.

This chain uses TRBV11-2 with TRBJ1-1, with D maybe TRBD1 (6 bases). From germline, CDR1 is SGHAT and CDR2 FQNNGV. The V end was cut by 5 bases, the J end by 1 base, with 14 bases between. The CDR3 is 15 amino acids. The CDR3 DNA sequence: TGTGCCAGCAGCCGAGGGGCAGGGGAGAACACTGAAGCTTTCTTT. The encoded protein is CASSRGAGENTEAFF.

V and J are TRBV10-3 and TRBJ1-5, with no clear D. CDR3 length: 14 amino acids. Trimming shortened V by 3 bases and J by 7 bases, and 13 bases separated the two germline ends. Per the germline V gene, CDR1 is ENHRY and CDR2 is SYGVKD. Written as DNA, the CDR3 is TGTGCCATCAGTGAAGGTGGTGAGGCACAGCCCCAGCATTTT. Amino acid sequence: CAISEGGEAQPQHF.

The CDR3 region is CASSLASLSSYNEQFF. CDR3 nucleotide sequence: TGCGCCAGCAGCTTAGCGAGCCTGAGCTCCTACAATGAGCAGTTCTTC. The V and J genes are TRBV5-1 and TRBJ2-1, with D uncertain. Trimming removed 2 bases from V and 0 bases from J, with 12 bases in between. CDR3 size: 16 residues. The V gene's germline CDR1 is SGHRS and CDR2 YFSETQ.

The rearrangement joins TRBV4-1 to TRBJ2-3; D gene ambiguous. The CDR3 has 18 residues. Germline V lookup: CDR1 MGHRA, CDR2 YSYEKL. V shed 2 bases and J shed 0 bases, with 18 bases lying between them. CDR3 coding DNA: TGCGCCAGCAGCCAAACCATGACTTCTGGAACTAGCACAGATACGCAGTATTTT. It specifies CASSQTMTSGTSTDTQYF.

V gene TRBV10-1 combines with J gene TRBJ2-5; TRBD2 aligns across 9 bases. This CDR3 comprises 15 residues. V lost 6 bases to trimming and J lost 9 bases; unmatched junction nucleotides: 14. Germline CDR1 WNHNN, CDR2 SYGVQD (reference sequence). The CDR3 nucleotides are TGCGCCAGCAGCGTTGGGACTAGCCTCGTCGGGGCCCAGTACTTC. This codes for CASSVGTSLVGAQYF.

The chain joins TRBV27 to TRBJ2-3; a possible D gene is TRBD2 (6 bases). CDR3 size: 16 residues. Germline CDR1 and CDR2: MNHEY and SMNVEV (reference sequence). V dropped 3 bases and J dropped 2 bases, with 15 bases sitting between them. For the CDR3, the DNA is TGTGCCAGCAGTTTTGGACTACTTAGGCCCACAGATACGCAGTATTTT. As protein: CASSFGLLRPTDTQYF.

This chain connects TRBV27 to TRBJ1-1; no reliable D call. Trimming stripped 3 bases from V and 1 base from J, with 6 bases between. The CDR3 has 13 amino acids. Germline values: CDR1 MNHEY, CDR2 SMNVEV (reference sequence). The CDR3 is CASSFNRNTEAFF. For the CDR3, the DNA is TGTGCCAGCAGTTTTAACAGGAACACTGAAGCTTTCTTT.

The rearrangement links TRBV15 to TRBJ2-1; D is ambiguous. Per germline, CDR1 LNHNV and CDR2 YYDKDF (reference sequence). The CDR3 runs 13 residues. Trimming shortened V by 1 base and J by 7 bases, and 8 bases separated the two germline ends. The chain's CDR3 is CATSRGYGNEQFF. In nucleotides, the CDR3 is TGTGCCACCAGCAGAGGCTACGGGAATGAGCAGTTCTTC.

This clone came up a few times. V usage is TRBV30 and J usage is TRBJ1-1; unclear D gene. Trimming left V 7 bases short and J 1 base short, with 4 bases between. The CDR3 runs 10 residues. The germline V gene has CDR1 GTSNPN and CDR2 SVGIG (reference sequence). CDR3 sequence reads: CASGNTEAFF. In DNA form, the CDR3 reads TGTGCCTCGGGGAACACTGAAGCTTTCTTT.

Sample share makes this clone medium-sized (0.01 to 0.1%). The chain carries TRBV5-1 and TRBJ1-2; 10 bases are shared with TRBD1. The CDR3 spans 15 residues. Trimming removed 4 bases from V and 5 bases from J; junction bases left unmatched: 8. The germline V gene has CDR1 SGHRS and CDR2 YFSETQ. CDR3 DNA: TGCGCCAGCAGCCCGGGACAGGGGATTACATATGGCTACACCTTC. Translated: CASSPGQGITYGYTF.

The chain uses TRBV9 and TRBJ2-5; 11 nucleotides line up with TRBD2. Germline V lookup: CDR1 SGDLS, CDR2 YYNGEE. This CDR3 contains 15 residues. J gave up 5 bases and V 0 bases, and 3 bases lay outside the gene matches. The CDR3 reads CASSVATSGSETQYF. The CDR3 DNA follows: TGTGCCAGCAGCGTAGCCACTAGCGGGAGCGAGACCCAGTACTTC. Full variable domain (rest looked up from reference TRBV9 and TRBJ2-5): DSGVTQTPKHLITATGQRVTLRCSPRSGDLSVYWYQQSLDQGLQFLIQYYNGEERAKGNILERFSAQQFPDLHSELNLSSLELGDSALYFCASSVATSGSETQYFGPGTRLLVL.

This chain joins TRBV4-2 and TRBJ2-1, with 7 bases fitting TRBD1. Unmatched junction bases numbered 12, after V lost 3 bases and J lost 4 bases. The CDR3 spans 17 residues. Germline CDR1 and CDR2: LGHNA and YNFKEQ. The CDR3 spells CASSHSQGTAVYNEQFF. The CDR3 bases are TGTGCCAGCAGCCACTCTCAGGGGACAGCCGTTTACAATGAGCAGTTCTTC.

Here the CDR3 DNA reads TGCGCCAGCAGCTTTGAGGGAACTAATGAAAAACTGTTTTTT. It translates to CASSFEGTNEKLFF. The rearrangement links TRBV5-1 to TRBJ1-4, with D unresolved. This CDR3 contains 14 residues. Trimming cost V 2 bases and J 1 base, with 6 bases left between them. In germline, CDR1 is SGHRS, CDR2 YFSETQ.

J is TRBJ1-2 and V is TRBV19; 7 bases fit TRBD1. The trim removed 1 base at V and 2 bases at J, leaving 4 bases unmatched. Germline-derived CDR1 and CDR2 are LNHDA and SQIVND (reference sequence). The length of the CDR3 is 15 residues. The CDR3 DNA follows: TGTGCCAGTAGTATAGCCCAGACAGGGAACTATGGCTACACCTTC. It codes for CASSIAQTGNYGYTF.

Only one count was recorded for this clone. The V call is TRBV28, the J call TRBJ2-7; possible D gene TRBD2, 6 bases. CDR3 size: 14 residues. From germline, CDR1 is MDHEN and CDR2 SYDVKM. Trimming pared 5 bases from V and 0 bases from J, leaving 11 bases between. CDR3 coding DNA: TGTGCCAGCAGTCCGCGGGGAACCTCCTACGAGCAGTACTTC. The encoded protein is CASSPRGTSYEQYF.

The V call is TRBV18, the J call TRBJ1-1; the D is unclear. Germline CDR1 reads KGHSH; CDR2 reads LQKENI. The CDR3 is 15 amino acids. Trimming took 3 bases from V and 0 from J, leaving 11 bases between them. This CDR3 reads CASSPTTGMNTEAFF. The CDR3, as DNA: TGTGCCAGCTCACCCACTACGGGGATGAACACTGAAGCTTTCTTT. The complete variable domain, with remaining parts taken from reference TRBV18 and TRBJ1-1, reads NAGVMQNPRHLVRRRGQEARLRCSPMKGHSHVYWYRQLPEEGLKFMVYLQKENIIDESGMPKERFSAEFPKEGPSILRIQQVVRGDSAAYFCASSPTTGMNTEAFFGQGTRLTVV.

The rearrangement uses TRBV6-4 and TRBJ2-1, with TRBD2 matching over 13 bases. The V gene's germline CDR1 is MRHNA and CDR2 SNTAGT. Germline trimming cut 6 bases from V and 9 bases from J; bases unmatched to any gene: 8. The CDR3 runs to 15 residues. The CDR3 is CASRLLAGGPSEQFF. Here the CDR3 DNA reads TGTGCCAGCAGACTACTAGCGGGAGGGCCCAGTGAGCAGTTCTTC.

The chain couples TRBV5-1 to TRBJ2-5; 14 nucleotides align to TRBD2. Germline CDR1 SGHRS, CDR2 YFSETQ. The CDR3 runs to 17 residues. After removal of 0 bases from V and 5 bases from J, the junction contained 6 bases not matched to a gene. This chain's CDR3 is CASSLAGLAGGGETQYF. The CDR3 DNA follows: TGCGCCAGCAGCTTGGCCGGACTAGCGGGAGGAGGGGAGACCCAGTACTTC.

The rearrangement uses TRBV5-4 and TRBJ1-2; D gene ambiguous. Trimming pared 2 bases from V and 3 bases from J, leaving 14 bases between. CDR1 is SGHNT and CDR2 is YYREEE in the germline V gene (reference sequence). The CDR3 runs to 15 residues. The CDR3 loop reads CASSFQARRDYGYTF. The DNA for the CDR3 is TGTGCCAGCAGCTTCCAGGCACGTAGAGACTATGGCTACACCTTC.

This clone was counted once. V is TRBV19 and J is TRBJ2-2; no clear D gene. Germline values: CDR1 LNHDA, CDR2 SQIVND (reference sequence). The CDR3 sequence is 15 residues long. V was clipped by 0 bases and J by 5 bases, with 10 bases between them. The CDR3 DNA reads as TGTGCCAGTAGTATAGAGGGTAGCAAAACCGGGGAGCTGTTTTTT. Its translation: CASSIEGSKTGELFF.